This T cell receptor beta chain was captured by sequencing in a study of blood T cell repertoires in COVID-19. Study at large: Spain, Italy and the United States supplied samples that represented acute and convalescent COVID-19. From T cells, B-cell-depleted T cells, or PBMCs came the material, which was cDNA or gDNA.

Trimming at V came to 4 bases and at J to 3 bases, leaving 5 bases not matched to a gene. Germline V gives CDR1 MNHEY, CDR2 SVGAGI. This CDR3 has 15 amino acids. Donors of Cohort 3 who recovered were those that had two negative PCRs, clearance, or symptom resolution. Per the original methods: For nucleated cells, counts were estimated from reference gene primer amplification. Here immunoSEQ multiplex PCR was the method, and the copy in TCRdb shows in-frame clones only, minus some. V and J calls and clone size come straight from that table; D and trimming were deduced from the DNA. Of more than 100,000 clones detected, about four fifths appear once; the ten largest clones hold roughly 3.9%.

This clonotype originated in a woman aged 25-40 years who had recovered from COVID-19. V usage is TRBV6-5 and J usage is TRBJ1-2, with 10 bases fitting TRBD1. What was sequenced was PBMCs or T cells enriched from blood (not recorded which). The chain's CDR3 is CASSLPGQGHYGYTF. CDR3 DNA sequence: TGTGCCAGCAGTTTGCCGGGACAGGGGCACTATGGCTACACCTTC.